This T cell receptor (beta chain) was observed in a study of T cells after yellow fever vaccination. This clonotype was observed many times. TCRdb reprocessed the 5' RACE reads with MiXCR, giving one entry per CDR3 protein. The sample carries more than 15,000 distinct CDR3 sequences, about 3.8% recorded once. The input for sequencing was PBMCs, either bulk or a sorted T-cell subset (CD4+, CD8+, memory, or dextramer-sorted; not recorded which), taken 15 days after the yellow fever booster vaccination. The TCR was taken from a man aged 25 to 45 who received the YFV17D yellow fever vaccine.

The CDR3 coding sequence is TGCAGTGCTAGAGATGTTACTAGCGGGGTCCGTCCTGCTGTGTACAATGAGCAGTTCTTC. Translating it yields CSARDVTSGVRPAVYNEQFF. This sequence joins TRBV20-1 and TRBJ2-1, with 10 positions matching TRBD2. V shed 0 bases, J shed 4 bases, and the junction held 18 bases outside the gene matches. Germline CDR1 is DFQATT and CDR2 is SNEGSKA (reference sequence). The CDR3 extends over 20 amino acids.